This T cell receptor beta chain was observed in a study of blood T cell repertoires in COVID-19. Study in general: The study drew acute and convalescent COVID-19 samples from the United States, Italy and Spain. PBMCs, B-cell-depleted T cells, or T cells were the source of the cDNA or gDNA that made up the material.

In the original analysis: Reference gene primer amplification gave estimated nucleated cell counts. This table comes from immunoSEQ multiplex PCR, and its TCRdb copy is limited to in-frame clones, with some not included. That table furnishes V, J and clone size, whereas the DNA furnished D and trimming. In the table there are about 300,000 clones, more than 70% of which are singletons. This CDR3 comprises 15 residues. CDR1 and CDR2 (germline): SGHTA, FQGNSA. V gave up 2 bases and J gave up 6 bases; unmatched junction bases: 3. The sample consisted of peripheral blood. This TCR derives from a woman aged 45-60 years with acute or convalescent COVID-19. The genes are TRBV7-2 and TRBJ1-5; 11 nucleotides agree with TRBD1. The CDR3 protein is CASSLRTGGGQPQHF. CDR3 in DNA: TGTGCCAGCAGCTTACGGACAGGGGGCGGTCAGCCCCAGCATTTT.